Sequencing of this TCR beta chain was carried out in a study of T cell responses to AZD1222 COVID-19 vaccine. TCRdb's copy holds only in-frame clones and misses some; the assay was immunoSEQ multiplex PCR. The table records 57,000 or so clones, approximately 89% of them present only once. This CDR3 has 14 residues. Looked up from germline, CDR1 is MNHEY and CDR2 is SVGEGT. Trimming took 3 bases from V and 0 from J, leaving 7 bases between them. The genes are TRBV6-2 or TRBV6-3 and TRBJ2-3; D remains unclear. This sequence originates from an adult in good health. The material was peripheral blood, obtained on day 0 of MenACWY control vaccination. The CDR3 nucleotides are TGTGCCAGCAGTTATATTACTAGCACAGATACGCAGTATTTT. Its translation: CASSYITSTDTQYF.